These 11 T cell receptor beta chains share one sample of origin, sequenced in a study of CD8 T cells in Susac syndrome. A quantity of about 0.5 to 1 ug RNA underwent reverse transcription using random hexamers. TCRdb redid the calling of the immunoSEQ multiplex PCR reads with MiXCR, one entry per CDR3 protein. The data hold around 150,000 distinct CDR3 sequences, with 85% to 95% observed a single time. Material: CD4+ T cells from PBMCs. These TCRs come from a human donor in good health.

V usage is TRBV12-3 or TRBV12-4 and J usage is TRBJ2-6; D not resolved. The CDR3 has 15 residues. Trimming stripped 6 bases from V and 1 base from J, with 10 bases between. The CDR3 DNA sequence: TGTGCCAGCAGACGCGCCGGGTCTGGGGCCAACGTCCTGACTTTC. Amino acid sequence: CASRRAGSGANVLTF.

V gene TRBV20-1 combines with J gene TRBJ1-2; D call uncertain. Per germline, CDR1 DFQATT and CDR2 SNEGSKA (reference sequence). Trimming removed 3 bases from V and 8 bases from J, with 16 bases in between. This CDR3 has 13 amino acids. The DNA for the CDR3 is TGCAGTGCTAGCCTGTCGGACTCCGGGGGCTACACCTTC. Protein product: CSASLSDSGGYTF.

CDR3 residues: CSARDGDSPLHF. The CDR3 bases are TGCAGTGCTAGAGATGGGGATTCACCCCTCCACTTT. The chain links TRBV20-1 to TRBJ1-6, with unresolved D. The V and J ends lost 0 bases and 8 bases respectively, with 5 bases between them. Germline loops: CDR1 DFQATT, CDR2 SNEGSKA (reference sequence). The CDR3 sequence is 12 residues long.

This clonotype was seen only once. The chain combines TRBV29-1 with TRBJ2-5, with D possibly being TRBD2 (6 bases). The CDR3 has 13 residues. CDR1 SQVTM and CDR2 ANQGSEA come from the germline V gene. The ends were cut back, 1 base at V and 5 bases at J, with 11 bases in the middle. In nucleotides, the CDR3 is TGCAGCGTTGAAGTCCCGGGGAGGGAGACCCAGTACTTC. Its translation: CSVEVPGRETQYF.

The chain is built from TRBV5-1 and TRBJ2-1, with 10 bases that match TRBD2. V shed 1 base and J 5 bases; nucleotides not matched to a gene: 3. There are 15 residues in the CDR3. CDR1 is SGHRS, CDR2 YFSETQ, per germline. The CDR3 is CASSLLAGVNNEQFF. DNA of the CDR3: TGCGCCAGCAGCTTGCTAGCGGGGGTAAACAATGAGCAGTTCTTC.

The genes are TRBV5-1 and TRBJ2-3, with unresolved D. Germline CDR1 SGHRS, CDR2 YFSETQ. This CDR3 region has 16 residues. The V gene lost 4 bases and the J gene lost 2 bases, with 17 bases spanning the gap. CDR3 nucleotide sequence: TGCGCCAGCAGCCCATGGACGGTGACCTACACAGATACGCAGTATTTT. It specifies CASSPWTVTYTDTQYF. The whole variable domain, filled in from reference TRBV5-1 and TRBJ2-3, reads KAGVTQTPRYLIKTRGQQVTLSCSPISGHRSVSWYQQTPGQGLQFLFEYFSETQRNKGNFPGRFSGRQFSNSRSEMNVSTLELGDSALYLCASSPWTVTYTDTQYFGPGTRLTVL.

The chain links TRBV15 to TRBJ2-7; 8 bases agree with TRBD1. Per germline, CDR1 LNHNV and CDR2 YYDKDF (reference sequence). CDR3 length equals 15 residues. V lost 0 bases to trimming and J lost 3 bases; unmatched junction nucleotides: 4. CDR3 nucleotide sequence: TGTGCCACCAGCAGAGAAGGACAGGGCTACTACGAGCAGTACTTC. Protein product: CATSREGQGYYEQYF.

The chain uses TRBV24-1 and TRBJ2-3, with a possible D match to TRBD1 (5 bases). Germline assignment: CDR1 KGHDR and CDR2 SFDVKD. CDR3 length: 13 amino acids. Trimming took 5 bases from V and 4 from J, leaving 9 bases between them. The CDR3 protein is CATSASGSDTQYF. DNA of the CDR3: TGTGCCACCAGTGCTTCAGGGTCAGATACGCAGTATTTT.

The chain combines TRBV7-9 with TRBJ1-6, with D unclear. CDR3 length equals 14 residues. Trimming removed 1 base from V and 5 bases from J, with 6 bases in between. The germline V gene encodes CDR1 SEHNR and CDR2 FQNEAQ (reference sequence). The CDR3 here is CASSLDTDNSPLHF. In nucleotides, the CDR3 is TGTGCCAGCAGCTTAGACACCGATAATTCACCCCTCCACTTT.

The rearrangement uses TRBV3-1 and TRBJ2-7, with D unclear. The CDR3 totals 13 residues. V dropped 4 bases and J dropped 2 bases, with 9 bases sitting between them. Germline CDR1 reads LGHDT; CDR2 reads YNNKEL (reference sequence). DNA of the CDR3: TGTGCCAGCAGCCCCGGGCTTCCCTACGAGCAGTACTTC. As protein: CASSPGLPYEQYF.

The chain employs TRBV19 and TRBJ2-1; 10 bases are a match to TRBD2. J lost 2 bases, V lost 4 bases, and 5 bases had no gene match. The CDR3 runs 16 residues. Germline lookup yields CDR1 LNHDA and CDR2 SQIVND (reference sequence). CDR3 sequence reads: CASSTRAGGTYNEQFF. DNA of the CDR3: TGTGCCAGTAGTACTCGAGCGGGGGGGACCTACAATGAGCAGTTCTTC.